This TCR beta chain stems from a study of TIL therapy for anti-PD-1-resistant metastatic lung cancer. Study context: By whole-exome sequencing, median non-synonymous tumor mutation burden was roughly 1.4 mutations per megabase.

The immunoSEQ assay was v3. Profiled with immunoSEQ multiplex PCR; TCRdb holds only in-frame clones, not every one. The sample yields roughly 60,000 clones, around nine tenths seen once. The time point is: pre-treatment sample, taken before nivolumab and TIL therapy. The CDR3 length is 11 residues. Trimming removed 6 bases from V and 9 bases from J, with 10 bases in between. The germline gives CDR1 SGHRS, CDR2 YFSETQ. This receptor was identified in a person aged 25 to 80 with non-small cell lung cancer. This sequence joins TRBV5-1 and TRBJ2-1; D ambiguous. The sample was blood, taken at baseline. The CDR3 spells CASNSKSEQFF. DNA for the CDR3: TGCGCCAGCAACTCCAAAAGTGAGCAGTTCTTC. Looking up the rest from reference TRBV5-1 and TRBJ2-1 gives the full variable domain: KAGVTQTPRYLIKTRGQQVTLSCSPISGHRSVSWYQQTPGQGLQFLFEYFSETQRNKGNFPGRFSGRQFSNSRSEMNVSTLELGDSALYLCASNSKSEQFFGPGTRLTVL.